This T cell receptor (beta chain) was found in a study of monozygotic twins with cystic fibrosis. Study at large: With about 15 PCR cycles, barcoded libraries came from approximately 2.8 micrograms of fragmented DNA. The study, taken as a whole, reports: Age, concordance and disease severity did not associate with shared CDR3 numbers. Nucleotide-identical clonotype sharing was significantly higher within monozygotic CF twin pairs than between unrelated CF individuals. J usage was most co-twin-similar in 8 of 16 pairs, V in 13.

About this clone itself: Its antigen is unknown.

Profiled with immunoSEQ multiplex PCR; TCRdb holds only in-frame clones, not every one. The sample has fewer than 30,000 clones, around four fifths seen once. The CDR3 has 14 residues. The germline V gene encodes CDR1 SGDLS and CDR2 YYNGEE. Trimming shortened V by 4 bases and J by 4 bases, and 14 bases separated the two germline ends. The chain has TRBV9 and TRBJ1-1; D is undetermined. The source material was blood. The TCR comes from a girl aged 2 to 9 with cystic fibrosis. DNA of the CDR3: TGTGCCAGCAGCTCGAGTCCCACGAGCACTGAAGCTTTCTTT. Amino acid sequence: CASSSSPTSTEAFF.